Each of the 4 T cell receptor beta chains below was sequenced from the same sample in a study of TIL therapy for anti-PD-1-resistant metastatic lung cancer. This sample's time point: pre-treatment sample, taken before nivolumab and TIL therapy. Tumor tissue came from excised metastases, mostly pleural nodules or supraclavicular lymph nodes. Sequencing used immunoSEQ v3. Repertoires were generated with immunoSEQ multiplex PCR, while TCRdb's copy carries only in-frame clones and drops some. The profile shows about 100,000 clones, 50% to 70% of them singletons. The source was tumor tissue, collected at baseline. The receptors originated from a person aged 25 to 85 with non-small cell lung cancer.

V and J are TRBV9 and TRBJ1-5; perhaps TRBD1 as D (6 bases). Germline assignment: CDR1 SGDLS and CDR2 YYNGEE. CDR3 size: 14 residues. V gave up 0 bases and J gave up 5 bases, with 9 bases separating them. The CDR3 sequence is CASSVEDSHQPQHF. CDR3 coding DNA: TGTGCCAGCAGCGTAGAGGACAGCCATCAGCCCCAGCATTTT.

J is TRBJ1-6 and V is TRBV4-1; 7 bases agree with TRBD1. Germline-derived CDR1 and CDR2 are MGHRA and YSYEKL. The V segment lost 2 bases and the J segment 8 bases; nucleotides outside the gene matches: 9. This CDR3 has 16 residues. The CDR3 nucleotides are TGCGCCAGCAGCCAAAACCCAACAGGGGCCTATTCACCCCTCCACTTT. Amino acid sequence: CASSQNPTGAYSPLHF.

The chain recombines TRBV11-3 with TRBJ2-6; D is possibly TRBD1 (5 bases). From germline, CDR1 is SGHNT and CDR2 YENEEA. This CDR3 is 15 amino acids long. V dropped 2 bases and J dropped 2 bases, with 7 bases sitting between them. The DNA for the CDR3 is TGTGCCAGCAGCTTATCAGGGACTGGGGCCAACGTCCTGACTTTC. This sequence encodes CASSLSGTGANVLTF.

The V call is TRBV10-3, the J call TRBJ2-1; 7 bases line up with TRBD1. The J segment lost 5 bases and the V segment lost 6 bases, leaving 7 bases of the junction unmatched. Per the germline V gene, CDR1 is ENHRY and CDR2 is SYGVKD. This CDR3 is 14 amino acids long. This CDR3 reads CAISQTGNDNEQFF. The CDR3 DNA is TGTGCCATCAGCCAGACAGGGAACGACAATGAGCAGTTCTTC.